The clone carrying this T cell receptor (beta chain) was detected a few times. The record originates from a study of T-cell reconstitution after alpha-beta-depleted transplantation in children. Researchers prepared the TCRbeta library using unique molecular identifiers, the study reports. TCRdb passed the PCR reads through MiXCR, listing each CDR3 protein once. Of roughly 340,000 distinct CDR3 sequences in the sample, roughly 15% were seen once. CDR1 and CDR2 (germline): ENHRY, SYGVKD. The junction had 5 bases not matched to a gene; V was cut back by 6 bases and J by 2 bases. This CDR3 is 15 amino acids long.

The chain has TRBV10-3 and TRBJ2-3, with TRBD2 matching over 10 bases. The clonotype originates from a male patient aged 2-15 years who had a stem cell transplant for acute lymphoblastic leukemia, so the T cells may come from the graft donor. This specimen was PBMCs, mostly from graft donor cells, taken 360 days after TCRalphabeta/CD19-depleted stem cell transplant. CDR3: CAIRETSGFTDTQYF. In DNA form, the CDR3 reads TGTGCCATCAGAGAGACTAGCGGGTTCACAGATACGCAGTATTTT.